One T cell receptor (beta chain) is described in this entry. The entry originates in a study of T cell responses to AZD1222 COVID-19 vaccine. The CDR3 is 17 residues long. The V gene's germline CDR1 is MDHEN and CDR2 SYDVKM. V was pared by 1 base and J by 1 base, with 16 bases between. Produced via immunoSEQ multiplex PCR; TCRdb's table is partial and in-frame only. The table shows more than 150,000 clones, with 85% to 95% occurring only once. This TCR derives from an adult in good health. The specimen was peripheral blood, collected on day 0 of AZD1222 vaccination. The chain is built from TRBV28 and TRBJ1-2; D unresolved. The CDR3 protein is CASSLSPGAGNNYGYTF. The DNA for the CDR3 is TGTGCCAGCAGTTTATCCCCGGGTGCGGGGAATAACTATGGCTACACCTTC.